The rows below give T cell receptor beta chains drawn from one sample of a study of shared clonotypes between healthy human individuals. The protocol was immunoSEQ multiplex PCR, while the TCRdb copy is restricted to in-frame clones and leaves out a portion. The data hold about 2,100,000 clones, with approximately 94% observed a single time. The sequencing sample was made of naive CD8+ T cells from PBMCs. These receptors all stem from a man aged 18 to 30 in good health. Some clones in this sample may be carry-over from other donors' samples. Both conserved end residues are part of each CDR3. Each record gives: clone size, J gene, D gene, V gene, CDR3 DNA, CDR3 protein. D genes are given only for firm matches. The size entry is marked missing in some rows and otherwise reads once, few, many or a size class.

clone size: NA; J gene: TRBJ1-5; D gene: NA; V gene: TRBV9; CDR3 DNA: TGTGCCAGCAGCCAAGACCCCTTGCAACCCCAGCATTTT; CDR3 protein: CASSQDPLQPQHF
clone size: NA; J gene: TRBJ2-3; D gene: TRBD2; V gene: TRBV9; CDR3 DNA: TGTGCCAGCAGCGATGAGGCGGGAGTGCCTAGCACAGATACGCAGTATTTT; CDR3 protein: CASSDEAGVPSTDTQYF
clone size: NA; J gene: TRBJ1-1; D gene: TRBD1; V gene: TRBV9; CDR3 DNA: TGTGCCAGCAGCCCGATGGACAGGGGCACTGAAGCTTTCTTT; CDR3 protein: CASSPMDRGTEAFF
clone size: NA; J gene: TRBJ2-5; D gene: NA; V gene: TRBV14; CDR3 DNA: TGTGCCAGCAGCCCGTACCGGGACGACATAAAAGAGACCCAGTACTTC; CDR3 protein: CASSPYRDDIKETQYF
clone size: NA; J gene: TRBJ2-1; D gene: NA; V gene: TRBV18; CDR3 DNA: TGTGCCAGCTCACGCCCGGGGGTGGGGTACAATGAGCAGTTCTTC; CDR3 protein: CASSRPGVGYNEQFF
clone size: NA; J gene: TRBJ1-2; D gene: NA; V gene: TRBV7-2; CDR3 DNA: TGTGCCAGCAGCGCACGGATCGGGCCTGGCTACACCTTC; CDR3 protein: CASSARIGPGYTF
clone size: once; J gene: TRBJ1-1; D gene: NA; V gene: TRBV13; CDR3 DNA: TGTGCCAGCAGCCCTGGGACGATGAACACTGAAGCTTTCTTT; CDR3 protein: CASSPGTMNTEAFF
clone size: NA; J gene: TRBJ2-7; D gene: NA; V gene: TRBV2; CDR3 DNA: TGTGCCACCCTACGGGTGGCAGGGGGGTACGAGCAGTACTTC; CDR3 protein: CATLRVAGGYEQYF
clone size: NA; J gene: TRBJ2-1; D gene: TRBD2; V gene: TRBV11-2; CDR3 DNA: TGTGCCAGCAGCTTAGAGTGGCGGGAGGGCTACAATGAGCAGTTCTTC; CDR3 protein: CASSLEWREGYNEQFF
clone size: once; J gene: TRBJ2-5; D gene: TRBD1; V gene: TRBV11-2; CDR3 DNA: TGTGCCAGCAGCTCTCGGGACAGGGGTGGGGAGACCCAGTACTTC; CDR3 protein: CASSSRDRGGETQYF
clone size: NA; J gene: TRBJ2-1; D gene: NA; V gene: TRBV13; CDR3 DNA: TGTGCCAGCACTCGTGGCGGCCACAATGAGCAGTTCTTC; CDR3 protein: CASTRGGHNEQFF
clone size: once; J gene: TRBJ2-4; D gene: TRBD2; V gene: TRBV7-9; CDR3 DNA: TGTGCCAGCAGCTTAGATTGGACAGCGGGAGTTCCCCTCAAAAACATTCAGTACTTC; CDR3 protein: CASSLDWTAGVPLKNIQYF
clone size: NA; J gene: TRBJ2-1; D gene: TRBD2; V gene: TRBV28; CDR3 DNA: TGTGCCAGCAGTCTAAGCGGGAGGGCCGGTTTTGAGCAGTTCTTC; CDR3 protein: CASSLSGRAGFEQFF
clone size: NA; J gene: TRBJ2-7; D gene: NA; V gene: TRBV30; CDR3 DNA: TGTGCCTGGAGGGACCCAAGGGGAACAACCTACGAGCAGTACTTC; CDR3 protein: CAWRDPRGTTYEQYF
clone size: NA; J gene: TRBJ2-7; D gene: TRBD1; V gene: TRBV19; CDR3 DNA: TGTGCCAGTAGTAAAAGGACAGGGAGCAACGAGCAGTACTTC; CDR3 protein: CASSKRTGSNEQYF
clone size: NA; J gene: TRBJ2-5; D gene: NA; V gene: TRBV28; CDR3 DNA: TGTGCCAGCAGTTTCCGCAGGGAAGAGACCCAGTACTTC; CDR3 protein: CASSFRREETQYF
clone size: NA; J gene: TRBJ1-5; D gene: TRBD1; V gene: TRBV7-9; CDR3 DNA: TGTGCCAGCAGCCCCGCAGGACAGGGGGCGTCTCAGCCCCAGCATTTT; CDR3 protein: CASSPAGQGASQPQHF
clone size: NA; J gene: TRBJ2-7; D gene: TRBD2; V gene: TRBV7-3; CDR3 DNA: TGTGCCAGCAGCTTACTAGCGGGAGGGCCGGACGAGCAGTACTTC; CDR3 protein: CASSLLAGGPDEQYF
clone size: NA; J gene: TRBJ2-1; D gene: TRBD1; V gene: TRBV15; CDR3 DNA: TGTGCCACCAGCAGAGGGCTAGAAGGGGGCCTACTTGGTGAGCAGTTCTTC; CDR3 protein: CATSRGLEGGLLGEQFF
clone size: NA; J gene: TRBJ1-1; D gene: NA; V gene: TRBV29-1; CDR3 DNA: TGCAGCGTTGAAGTCGTGTGGGTCAAGTACACTGAAGCTTTCTTT; CDR3 protein: CSVEVVWVKYTEAFF
clone size: NA; J gene: TRBJ2-7; D gene: NA; V gene: TRBV5-1; CDR3 DNA: TGCGCCAGCAGCTTGGAGGCGGGACTCACCTACGAGCAGTACTTC; CDR3 protein: CASSLEAGLTYEQYF
clone size: NA; J gene: TRBJ2-5; D gene: TRBD2; V gene: TRBV28; CDR3 DNA: TGTGCCAGCAGTTTAGTCGGACTAGCGCTAGAGACCCAGTACTTC; CDR3 protein: CASSLVGLALETQYF
clone size: NA; J gene: TRBJ1-2; D gene: NA; V gene: TRBV9; CDR3 DNA: TGTGCCAGCAGCGTAGCGGGCGGGAACTATGGCTACACCTTC; CDR3 protein: CASSVAGGNYGYTF
clone size: NA; J gene: TRBJ2-1; D gene: NA; V gene: TRBV6-5; CDR3 DNA: TGTGCCAGCAGTCCCGATGGGATAGAACAGTTCTTC; CDR3 protein: CASSPDGIEQFF
clone size: NA; J gene: TRBJ2-1; D gene: TRBD2; V gene: TRBV28; CDR3 DNA: TGTGCCAGCAGTGTCCAGACTAGCGGGAGGGAGAATGAGCAGTTCTTC; CDR3 protein: CASSVQTSGRENEQFF
clone size: NA; J gene: TRBJ2-7; D gene: NA; V gene: TRBV29-1; CDR3 DNA: TGCAGCGTTGAGGCTGAGGGCAGCTCCTACGAGCAGTACTTC; CDR3 protein: CSVEAEGSSYEQYF
clone size: NA; J gene: TRBJ2-2; D gene: NA; V gene: TRBV9; CDR3 DNA: TGTGCCAGCAGCCCGGACCCCGGGGAGCTGTTTTTT; CDR3 protein: CASSPDPGELFF
clone size: NA; J gene: TRBJ2-7; D gene: NA; V gene: TRBV11-2; CDR3 DNA: TGTGCCAGCAGCTTAGCGGCGAGACCAGAGTCCTACGAGCAGTACTTC; CDR3 protein: CASSLAARPESYEQYF
clone size: NA; J gene: TRBJ2-1; D gene: TRBD2; V gene: TRBV7-9; CDR3 DNA: TGTGCCAGCAGCTTAGCACTAGCGGGAGGTGGGAATGAGCAGTTCTTC; CDR3 protein: CASSLALAGGGNEQFF
clone size: once; J gene: TRBJ2-5; D gene: TRBD2; V gene: TRBV18; CDR3 DNA: TGTGCCAGCTCACCGGGGCTAGCGGCGCAAGAGACCCAGTACTTC; CDR3 protein: CASSPGLAAQETQYF
clone size: NA; J gene: TRBJ2-4; D gene: TRBD2; V gene: TRBV28; CDR3 DNA: TGTGCCAGCAGTTTAAGCTGGCAGCGGGGGTACATTCAGTACTTC; CDR3 protein: CASSLSWQRGYIQYF
clone size: NA; J gene: TRBJ2-7; D gene: NA; V gene: TRBV7-2; CDR3 DNA: TGTGCCAGCAGCTTAGGGGGGGACGTCTCCTACGAGCAGTACTTC; CDR3 protein: CASSLGGDVSYEQYF
clone size: few; J gene: TRBJ2-1; D gene: NA; V gene: TRBV6-5; CDR3 DNA: TGTGCCAGCAGTTCCCGGGGCGATGAGCAGTTCTTC; CDR3 protein: CASSSRGDEQFF
clone size: once; J gene: TRBJ2-2; D gene: NA; V gene: TRBV5-1; CDR3 DNA: TGCGCCAGCAGCCCAGGACAGAAGTCTCGCACCGGGGAGCTGTTTTTT; CDR3 protein: CASSPGQKSRTGELFF
clone size: NA; J gene: TRBJ2-7; D gene: TRBD1; V gene: TRBV27; CDR3 DNA: TGTGCCAGCAGTTTCCACAGGGGCTACTCCTCCTACGAGCAGTACTTC; CDR3 protein: CASSFHRGYSSYEQYF
clone size: NA; J gene: TRBJ2-1; D gene: NA; V gene: TRBV7-9; CDR3 DNA: TGTGCCAGCAGCTTAGGGGCGCGAGAGCAGTTCTTC; CDR3 protein: CASSLGAREQFF
clone size: once; J gene: TRBJ1-5; D gene: NA; V gene: TRBV5-6; CDR3 DNA: TGTGCCAGCAGCTTGGATGACCCGGAGGTAAGCAATCAGCCCCAGCATTTT; CDR3 protein: CASSLDDPEVSNQPQHF
clone size: NA; J gene: TRBJ1-2; D gene: NA; V gene: TRBV5-4; CDR3 DNA: TGTGCCAGCAGTACATATGGGGCCGTTCTTGGCTACACCTTC; CDR3 protein: CASSTYGAVLGYTF
clone size: NA; J gene: TRBJ1-4; D gene: NA; V gene: TRBV7-2; CDR3 DNA: TGTGCCAGCAGCTTAGCCCTCGCGGGACTCCCGACTGTTGCAACTAATGAAAAACTGTTTTTT; CDR3 protein: CASSLALAGLPTVATNEKLFF
clone size: NA; J gene: TRBJ1-5; D gene: NA; V gene: TRBV6-1; CDR3 DNA: TGTGCCAGCAGTGAAAGGCAGGATAGCAATCAGCCCCAGCATTTT; CDR3 protein: CASSERQDSNQPQHF
clone size: NA; J gene: TRBJ2-7; D gene: TRBD2; V gene: TRBV27; CDR3 DNA: TGTGCCAGCAGTCTCCTAGCGGGAACCTACGAGCAGTACTTC; CDR3 protein: CASSLLAGTYEQYF
clone size: once; J gene: TRBJ2-7; D gene: NA; V gene: TRBV27; CDR3 DNA: TGTGCCAGCAGAAAGTCCTACGAGCAGTACTTC; CDR3 protein: CASRKSYEQYF
clone size: NA; J gene: TRBJ1-5; D gene: NA; V gene: TRBV7-2; CDR3 DNA: TGTGCCAGCAGCTTAGGGGGAACGAATCAGCCCCAGCATTTT; CDR3 protein: CASSLGGTNQPQHF
clone size: NA; J gene: TRBJ2-3; D gene: NA; V gene: TRBV4-2; CDR3 DNA: TGTGCCAGCAGCCAGGGGGGGGCAATCGCCGGAGATACGCAGTATTTT; CDR3 protein: CASSQGGAIAGDTQYF
clone size: once; J gene: TRBJ2-1; D gene: TRBD2; V gene: TRBV7-9; CDR3 DNA: TGTGCCAGCAGCTCGCCACTAGCGGGAGTAACAAATGAGCAGTTCTTC; CDR3 protein: CASSSPLAGVTNEQFF
clone size: NA; J gene: TRBJ2-3; D gene: NA; V gene: TRBV9; CDR3 DNA: TGTGCCAGCAGCGTAGACCCAGCGACAGATACGCAGTATTTT; CDR3 protein: CASSVDPATDTQYF
clone size: NA; J gene: TRBJ2-2; D gene: NA; V gene: TRBV28; CDR3 DNA: TGTGCCAGCAGTTCTTCTCTTACTCTCTGGGATTCCGGGGAGCTGTTTTTT; CDR3 protein: CASSSSLTLWDSGELFF